A selection of T cell receptor beta chains follows, all from one sample in a study of cytomegalovirus exposure and HLA in healthy donors. Repertoires were generated with immunoSEQ multiplex PCR, while TCRdb's copy carries only in-frame clones and drops some. The sample carries 100,000 to 150,000 clones, around 77% recorded once. What was sequenced was PBMCs. The receptors shown here come from a male donor in good health and CMV-seropositive. Each CDR3 is given with its conserved first and last residue. Each record gives: J gene, clone size, V gene, D gene, CDR3 DNA, CDR3 protein. D genes are given only for firm matches. A clone size is listed for some rows: how often the clone was seen (once, few, many), or a class if it is expanded.

>TRBJ2-1|.|TRBV7-8|.
TGTGCCAGTGGAAAAAGGGGGACCTACAATGAGCAGTTCTTC
CASGKRGTYNEQFF
>TRBJ2-1|.|TRBV5-1|TRBD2
TGCGCCAGCAGTTCCGGTGGGGGAGGGCAAAATGAGCAGTTCTTC
CASSSGGGGQNEQFF
>TRBJ1-5|.|TRBV28|.
TGTGCCAGCAGTCTCTGGGGGGGGCTTGGCAATCAGCCCCAGCATTTT
CASSLWGGLGNQPQHF
>TRBJ2-7|.|TRBV6-5|.
TGTGCCAGCAGGGGCCCAAAGTCCCACGAGCAGTACTTC
CASRGPKSHEQYF
>TRBJ1-1|once|TRBV11-1|.
TGTGCCAGCAGCCCGGAAGGGGATGAAGCTTTCTTT
CASSPEGDEAFF
>TRBJ1-1|.|TRBV7-6|.
TGTGCCAGCAGCTTAGGGCCCTTGAACACTGAAGCTTTCTTT
CASSLGPLNTEAFF
>TRBJ2-1|.|TRBV4-1|TRBD2
TGCGCCAGCAGCCAAGATCCAGCGGGAGGGGAGGACAATGAGCAGTTCTTC
CASSQDPAGGEDNEQFF
>TRBJ2-1|.|TRBV25-1|TRBD2
TGTGCCAGCAGCTGGAGCGGGAGCAATGAGCAGTTCTTC
CASSWSGSNEQFF
>TRBJ1-1|.|TRBV4-1|TRBD1
TGCGCCAGCAGCCAACCCCCGGGACAGGGACAGTATACTGAAGCTTTCTTT
CASSQPPGQGQYTEAFF
>TRBJ1-4|.|TRBV30|.
TGTGCCTGGAGAGGTGGGGCCGCAACTAATGAAAAACTGTTTTTT
CAWRGGAATNEKLFF
>TRBJ2-3|.|TRBV6-1|TRBD1
TGTGCCAGCAGTGAAGGGCAGGGGGCGGCAGATACGCAGTATTTT
CASSEGQGAADTQYF
>TRBJ2-7|.|TRBV13|TRBD1
TGTGCCAGCAGCTCCTGGACAGGGCCGCTCTCCTACGAGCAGTACTTC
CASSSWTGPLSYEQYF
>TRBJ2-6|.|TRBV30|TRBD2
TGTGCCTGGGGACTAGCGGGTTACTCTGGGGCCAACGGCCTGACTTTC
CAWGLAGYSGANGLTF
>TRBJ2-2|.|TRBV5-1|.
TGCGCCAGCAGCTTTGGAGCGAACACCGGGGAGCTGTTTTTT
CASSFGANTGELFF
>TRBJ1-2|.|TRBV6-5|.
TGTGCCAGCAGTTACTCGGCCAGTCCATTCTATGGCTACACCTTC
CASSYSASPFYGYTF
>TRBJ2-2|once|TRBV18|.
TGTGCCAGCTCACCACTGTTTGGTGGCGGAGGGACCGGGGAGCTGTTTTTT
CASSPLFGGGGTGELFF
>TRBJ2-1|.|TRBV6-5|.
TGTGCCAGCAGATTACAGGGGGGAGGGAATGAGCAGTTCTTC
CASRLQGGGNEQFF
>TRBJ2-1|few|TRBV5-1|.
TGCGCCAGCAGCTTGCGGGAAGGGTCCTACAATGAGCAGTTCTTC
CASSLREGSYNEQFF
>TRBJ2-7|.|TRBV14|TRBD2
TGTGCCAGCAGCCAAAAAACGGGGGGCTACGAGCAGTACTTC
CASSQKTGGYEQYF
>TRBJ1-1|.|TRBV7-9|.
TGTGCCAGCAGCGAAAACCCAGGTTGGACTGAAGCTTTCTTT
CASSENPGWTEAFF
>TRBJ2-1|.|TRBV13|.
TGTGCCAGCAGCTTAGGGGCAGGCGATAGCTCCTACAATGAGCAGTTCTTC
CASSLGAGDSSYNEQFF
>TRBJ1-1|.|TRBV18|TRBD1
TGTGCCAGCTCACCGCTTCAGGGAATAGGACAGGGCACAAAAAATGGCACTGAAGCTTTCTTT
CASSPLQGIGQGTKNGTEAFF
>TRBJ2-3|.|TRBV27|TRBD2
TGTGCCAGCAGTCCCGTACGTCTAGCGGGGGGAGTTTATACGCAGTATTTT
CASSPVRLAGGVYTQYF
>TRBJ1-5|.|TRBV6-6|.
TGTGCCAGCAGACAACTAGGGGGTTATAGCAATCAGCCCCAGCATTTT
CASRQLGGYSNQPQHF
>TRBJ2-1|.|TRBV7-6|TRBD1
TGTGCCAGCAGCCCCGAAACCCACAGAGAGAACAGGGGGTCCTACAATGAGCAGTTCTTC
CASSPETHRENRGSYNEQFF
>TRBJ1-1|few|TRBV6-5|.
TGTGCCAGCAGTGAACAAGTGAACACTGAAGCTTTCTTT
CASSEQVNTEAFF
>TRBJ1-1|.|TRBV7-2|.
TGTGCCAGCAGCTTAGCACAGCTGAACACTGAAGCTTTCTTT
CASSLAQLNTEAFF
>TRBJ2-7|.|TRBV6-1|.
TGTGCCAGCAGTGTGGGGGCCGGTTACGAGCAGTACTTC
CASSVGAGYEQYF
>TRBJ1-2|.|TRBV5-4|.
TGTGCCAGCAGCTTGGACCTCCAAGACTCAAGTTCCTACACCTTC
CASSLDLQDSSSYTF
>TRBJ2-3|.|TRBV4-2|.
TGTGCCAGCAGCCAAGATGTGCAGATCTCGCAGTATTTT
CASSQDVQISQYF